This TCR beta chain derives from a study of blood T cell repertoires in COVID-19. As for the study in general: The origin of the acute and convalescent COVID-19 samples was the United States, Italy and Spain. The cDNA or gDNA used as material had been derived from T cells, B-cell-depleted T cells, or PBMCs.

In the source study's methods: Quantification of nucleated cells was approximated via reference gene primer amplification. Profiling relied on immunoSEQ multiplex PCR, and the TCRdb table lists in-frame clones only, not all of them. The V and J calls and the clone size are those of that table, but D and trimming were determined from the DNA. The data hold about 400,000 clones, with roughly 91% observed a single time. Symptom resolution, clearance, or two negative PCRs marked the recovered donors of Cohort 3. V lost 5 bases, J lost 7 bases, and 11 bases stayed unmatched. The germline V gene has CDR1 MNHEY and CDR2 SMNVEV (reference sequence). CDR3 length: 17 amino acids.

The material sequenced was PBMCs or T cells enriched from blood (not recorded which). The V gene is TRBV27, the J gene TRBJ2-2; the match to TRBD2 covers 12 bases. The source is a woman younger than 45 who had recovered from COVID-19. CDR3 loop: CASSPLRLAGEVGELFF. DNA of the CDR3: TGTGCCAGCAGTCCCCTCCGACTAGCGGGGGAGGTCGGGGAGCTGTTTTTT.